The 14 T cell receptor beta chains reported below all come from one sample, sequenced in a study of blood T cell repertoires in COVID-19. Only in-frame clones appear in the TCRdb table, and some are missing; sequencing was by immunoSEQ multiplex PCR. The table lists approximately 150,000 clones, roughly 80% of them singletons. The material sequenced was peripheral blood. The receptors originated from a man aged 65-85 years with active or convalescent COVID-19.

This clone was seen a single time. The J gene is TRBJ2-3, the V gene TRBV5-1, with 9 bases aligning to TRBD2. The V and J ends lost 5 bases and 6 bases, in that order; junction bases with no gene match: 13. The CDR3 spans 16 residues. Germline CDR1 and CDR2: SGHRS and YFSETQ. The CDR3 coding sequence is TGCGCCAGCAGTCCGGTACCTAGCGGGGTCCAGGATACGCAGTATTTT. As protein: CASSPVPSGVQDTQYF.

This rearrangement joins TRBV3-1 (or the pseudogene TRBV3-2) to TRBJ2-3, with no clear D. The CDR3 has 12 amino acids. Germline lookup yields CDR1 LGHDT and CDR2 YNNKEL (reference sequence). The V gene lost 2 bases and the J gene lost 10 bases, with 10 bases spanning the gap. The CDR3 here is CASSQLGLAQYF. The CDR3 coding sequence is TGTGCCAGCAGCCAACTAGGTCTCGCGCAGTATTTT.

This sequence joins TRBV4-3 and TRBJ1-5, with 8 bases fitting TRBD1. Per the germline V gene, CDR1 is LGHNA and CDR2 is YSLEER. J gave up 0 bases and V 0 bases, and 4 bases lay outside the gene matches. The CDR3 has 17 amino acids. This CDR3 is CASSQEYGTGSNQPQHF. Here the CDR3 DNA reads TGCGCCAGCAGCCAAGAGTACGGGACAGGTAGCAATCAGCCCCAGCATTTT.

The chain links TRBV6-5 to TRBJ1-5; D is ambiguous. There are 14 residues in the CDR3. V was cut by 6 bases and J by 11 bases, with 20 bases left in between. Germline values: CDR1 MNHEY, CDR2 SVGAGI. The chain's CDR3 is CASRLISTLTSQHF. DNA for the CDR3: TGTGCCAGCAGACTAATTTCAACCCTAACTTCCCAGCATTTT.

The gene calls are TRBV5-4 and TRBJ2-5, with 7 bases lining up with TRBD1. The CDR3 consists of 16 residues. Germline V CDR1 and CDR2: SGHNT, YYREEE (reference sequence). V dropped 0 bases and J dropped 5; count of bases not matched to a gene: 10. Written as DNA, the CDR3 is TGTGCCAGCAGCTTGGCCGAAAGGGGGCGCTTGGAGACCCAGTACTTC. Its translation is CASSLAERGRLETQYF.

CDR3 DNA: TGCGCCAGCTTCACAGGGTTTGGAGAAAAACTGTTTTTT. It codes for CASFTGFGEKLFF. This chain uses TRBV10-2 with TRBJ1-4, with D maybe TRBD1 (6 bases). In germline, CDR1 is WSHSY, CDR2 SAAADI. This CDR3 comprises 13 residues. Trimming pared 8 bases from V and 8 bases from J, leaving 15 bases between.

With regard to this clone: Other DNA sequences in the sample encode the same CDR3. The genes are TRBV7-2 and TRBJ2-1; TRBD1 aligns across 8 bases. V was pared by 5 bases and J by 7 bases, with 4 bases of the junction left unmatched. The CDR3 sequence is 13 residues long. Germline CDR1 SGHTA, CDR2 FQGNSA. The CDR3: CASSPDRVNEQFF. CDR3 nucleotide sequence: TGTGCCAGCAGCCCGGACAGGGTGAATGAGCAGTTCTTC.

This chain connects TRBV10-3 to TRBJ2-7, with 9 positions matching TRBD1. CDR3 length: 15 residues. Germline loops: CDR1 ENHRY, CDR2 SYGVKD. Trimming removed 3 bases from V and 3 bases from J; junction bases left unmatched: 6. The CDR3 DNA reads TGTGCCATCAGTGACTTTACAGGGGGCTACTACGAGCAGTACTTC. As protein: CAISDFTGGYYEQYF.

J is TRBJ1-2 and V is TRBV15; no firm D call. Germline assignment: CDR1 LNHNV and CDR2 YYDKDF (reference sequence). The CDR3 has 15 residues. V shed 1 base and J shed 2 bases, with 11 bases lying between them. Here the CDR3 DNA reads TGTGCCACCAGCAGAGGAGGGTCTGACAACTATGGCTACACCTTC. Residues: CATSRGGSDNYGYTF.

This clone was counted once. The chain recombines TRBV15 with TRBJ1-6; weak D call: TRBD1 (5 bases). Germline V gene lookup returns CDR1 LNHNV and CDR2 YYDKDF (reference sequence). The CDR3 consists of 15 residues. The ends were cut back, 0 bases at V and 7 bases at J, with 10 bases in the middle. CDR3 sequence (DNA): TGTGCCACCAGCAGAGACGCGGGGACCAATTCACCCCTCCACTTT. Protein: CATSRDAGTNSPLHF. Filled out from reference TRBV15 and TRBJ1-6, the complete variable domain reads DAMVIQNPRYQVTQFGKPVTLSCSQTLNHNVMYWYQQKSSQAPKLLFHYYDKDFNNEADTPDNFQSRRPNTSFCFLDIRSPGLGDTAMYLCATSRDAGTNSPLHFGNGTRLTVT.

The CDR3 spells CASSPNQGRGTEAFF. Written as DNA, the CDR3 is TGTGCCAGCAGCCCTAATCAGGGGCGGGGGACTGAAGCTTTCTTT. The genes are TRBV7-9 and TRBJ1-1; D is possibly TRBD1 (6 bases). CDR1 and CDR2 from the germline V gene are SEHNR and FQNEAQ (reference sequence). The V end lost 5 bases, the J end lost 5 bases, and 18 bases lay between the germline ends. The CDR3 extends over 15 amino acids.

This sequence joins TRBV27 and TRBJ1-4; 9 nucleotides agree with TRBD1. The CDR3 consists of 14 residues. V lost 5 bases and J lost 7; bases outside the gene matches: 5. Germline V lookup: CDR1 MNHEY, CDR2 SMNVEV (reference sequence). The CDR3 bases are TGTGCCAGCAGTCGGGACAGGGTGACTGAAAAACTGTTTTTT. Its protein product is CASSRDRVTEKLFF.

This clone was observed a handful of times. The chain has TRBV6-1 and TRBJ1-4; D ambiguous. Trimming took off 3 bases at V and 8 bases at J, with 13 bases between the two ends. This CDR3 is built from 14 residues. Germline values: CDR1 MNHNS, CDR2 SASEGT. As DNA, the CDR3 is TGTGCCAGCAGTGAGCGGATATTAGGCGAAAAACTGTTTTTT. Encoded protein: CASSERILGEKLFF.

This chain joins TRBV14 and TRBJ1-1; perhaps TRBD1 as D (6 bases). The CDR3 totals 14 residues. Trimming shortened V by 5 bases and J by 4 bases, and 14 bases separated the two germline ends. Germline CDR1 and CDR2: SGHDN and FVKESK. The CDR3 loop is CASSARGWGTEAFF. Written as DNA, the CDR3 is TGTGCCAGCAGCGCCAGGGGTTGGGGCACTGAAGCTTTCTTT.